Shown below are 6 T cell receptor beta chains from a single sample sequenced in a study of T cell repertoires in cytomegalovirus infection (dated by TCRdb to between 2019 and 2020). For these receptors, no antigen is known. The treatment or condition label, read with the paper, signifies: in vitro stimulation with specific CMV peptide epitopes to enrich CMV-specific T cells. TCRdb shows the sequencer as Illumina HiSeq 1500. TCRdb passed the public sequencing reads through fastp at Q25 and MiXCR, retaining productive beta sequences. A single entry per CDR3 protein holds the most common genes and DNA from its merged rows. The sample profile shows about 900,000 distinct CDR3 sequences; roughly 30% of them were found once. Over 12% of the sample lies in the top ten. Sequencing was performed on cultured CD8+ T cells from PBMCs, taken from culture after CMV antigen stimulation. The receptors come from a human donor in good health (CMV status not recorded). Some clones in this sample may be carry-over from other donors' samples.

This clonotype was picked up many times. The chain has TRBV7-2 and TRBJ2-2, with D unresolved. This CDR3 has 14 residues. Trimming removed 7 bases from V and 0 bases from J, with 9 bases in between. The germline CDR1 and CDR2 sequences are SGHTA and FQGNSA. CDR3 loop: CASTQSANTGELFF. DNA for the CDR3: TGTGCCAGCACCCAATCCGCGAACACCGGGGAGCTGTTTTTT. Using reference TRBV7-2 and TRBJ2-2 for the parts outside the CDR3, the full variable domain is GAGVSQSPSNKVTEKGKDVELRCDPISGHTALYWYRQSLGQGLEFLIYFQGNSAPDKSGLPSDRFSAERTGGSVSTLTIQRTQQEDSAVYLCASTQSANTGELFFGEGSRLTVL.

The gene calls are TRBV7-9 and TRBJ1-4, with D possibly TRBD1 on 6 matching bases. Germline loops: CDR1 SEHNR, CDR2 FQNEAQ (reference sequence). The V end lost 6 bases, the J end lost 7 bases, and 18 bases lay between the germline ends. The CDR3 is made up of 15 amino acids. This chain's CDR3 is CASRGSGASSEKLFF. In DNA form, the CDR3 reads TGTGCCAGCAGGGGTTCAGGGGCTTCGTCTGAAAAACTGTTTTTT.

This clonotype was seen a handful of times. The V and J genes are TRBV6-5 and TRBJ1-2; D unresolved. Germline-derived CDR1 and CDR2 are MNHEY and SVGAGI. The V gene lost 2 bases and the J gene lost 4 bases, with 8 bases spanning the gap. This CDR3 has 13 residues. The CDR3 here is CASSYRSFYGYTF. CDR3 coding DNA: TGTGCCAGCAGTTACAGGTCTTTCTATGGCTACACCTTC.

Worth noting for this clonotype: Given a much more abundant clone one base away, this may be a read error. The DNA of the CDR3 is TGTGCCAACAGCTTACCAGGGGACTATGGCTACACCTTC. Translating it yields CANSLPGDYGYTF. The genes are TRBV7-2 and TRBJ1-2; tentatively, D is TRBD1 (6 bases). The CDR3 loop spans 13 amino acids. CDR1 and CDR2 from the germline V gene are SGHTA and FQGNSA.

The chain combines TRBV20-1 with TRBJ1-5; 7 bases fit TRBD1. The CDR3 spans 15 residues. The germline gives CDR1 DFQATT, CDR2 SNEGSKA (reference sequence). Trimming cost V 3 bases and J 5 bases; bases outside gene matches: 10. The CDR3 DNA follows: TGCAGTGCTAGGACAGGGCATTCCTTCGATCAGCCCCAGCATTTT. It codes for CSARTGHSFDQPQHF.

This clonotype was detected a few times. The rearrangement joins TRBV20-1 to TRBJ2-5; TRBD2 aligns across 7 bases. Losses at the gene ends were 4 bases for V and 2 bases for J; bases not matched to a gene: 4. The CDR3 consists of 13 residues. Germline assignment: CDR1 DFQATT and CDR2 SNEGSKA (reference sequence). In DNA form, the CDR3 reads TGCAGTGCTACTCGGGGGGTACAAGAGACCCAGTACTTC. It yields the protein CSATRGVQETQYF.